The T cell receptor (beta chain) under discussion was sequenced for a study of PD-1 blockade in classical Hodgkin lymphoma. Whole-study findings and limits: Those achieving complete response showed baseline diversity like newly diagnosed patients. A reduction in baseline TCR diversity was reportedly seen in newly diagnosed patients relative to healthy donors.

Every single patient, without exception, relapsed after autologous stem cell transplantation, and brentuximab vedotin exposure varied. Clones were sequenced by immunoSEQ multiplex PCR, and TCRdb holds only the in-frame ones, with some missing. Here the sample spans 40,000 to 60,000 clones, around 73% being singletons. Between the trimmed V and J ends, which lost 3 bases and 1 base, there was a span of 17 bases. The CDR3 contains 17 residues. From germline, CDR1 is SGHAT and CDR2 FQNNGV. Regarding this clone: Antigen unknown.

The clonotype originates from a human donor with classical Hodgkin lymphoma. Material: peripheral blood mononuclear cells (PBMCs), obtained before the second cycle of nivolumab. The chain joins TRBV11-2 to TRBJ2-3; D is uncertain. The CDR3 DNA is TGTGCCAGCAGCTTTAAGCTTGCCAGAGGAGGCACAGATACGCAGTATTTT. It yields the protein CASSFKLARGGTDTQYF.